The T cell receptor (beta chain) described here comes from a study of graft-versus-host responses after intestinal transplantation (dated by TCRdb to the early 2020s). Background on the whole study: The transplants that recipients got were multivisceral, liver-intestinal, or isolated intestinal. All recipients received anti-thymocyte globulin induction followed by maintenance tacrolimus and steroids for around three years. After intestinal transplantation, graft-versus-host and host-versus-graft alloreactive T cell clones were followed in the graft, circulation and bone marrow using bulk TCR-beta CDR3 sequencing. To identify alloreactive clones, pre-transplant mixed lymphocyte reaction products were sequenced and then compared with unstimulated pre-transplant donor and recipient T cells. The cohort enrolled about two dozen intestinal transplant recipients, one of whom was a retransplant, and 3 patients without pretransplant specimens were excluded. A peak of at least 4% donor T cells among recipient peripheral blood mononuclear cells was the definition used for donor T cell macrochimerism. Samples from a few later patients were sequenced in-house on an Illumina MiSeq with MiXCR processing rather than by the commercial service. Beyond this particular receptor, the publication reports: In the allografts of patients with donor T cell macrochimerism, GvH to HvG T cell clonal ratios were high. GvH clones were detected in recipient bone marrow, and some of these GvH clones were observed earlier in ileal mucosa or blood, consistent with an intestinal mucosal origin. The conclusions were limited by the relatively low number and heterogeneity of the intestinal transplant patients. Early after transplant, declines in HvG clones were associated with peak levels of circulating GvH clones.

About this clone: Which antigen it targets is not known. There are no base qualities to consult, and no much larger clone falls within one base.

Explained via the paper, the time point label denotes: cells obtained before transplantation from donor or recipient. CD3+CD4+ and CD3+CD8+ populations were FACS-sorted from unstimulated pre-transplant donor and recipient cells taken from spleen or lymph nodes. Library prep was done by the immunoSEQ multiplex PCR assay. For most patients, genomic DNA was isolated using the Qiagen DNeasy Blood and Tissue Kit and was shipped frozen to Adaptive Biotechnologies for TCR sequencing. High-throughput TCR-beta CDR3 sequencing of genomic DNA from most patients was performed by Adaptive Biotechnologies. Processing in the source paper ran as follows. Adaptive's ImmunoSEQ software was the source of the TCR sequencing data for roughly 19 patients, while a few other patients were processed with MiXCR and VDJtools. To correct CD4 versus CD8 sorting errors, sequences present in both subsets at a frequency ratio below 5:1 were removed. CDR3 nucleotide sequences shared by donor and recipient were removed because the origin of these sequences could not be assigned. To be classed as alloreactive, a clone needed at least 2-fold expansion over unstimulated cells and a minimum CFSE-low frequency of 0.002% (template counts) or 0.001% (read counts). A clone was considered mappable if detected in the sequenced pre-transplant spleen, lymph node, or MLR CFSE-low populations of the donor or recipient. The cumulative frequency of alloreactive clones was calculated as a percentage of all sequences, weighted by copy number. TCRdb re-hosts the immuneACCESS table, in-frame sequences only. Its copies lack some clones; in the studies checked, an unresolved V gene accounts for under half of them, and the cause for the rest is not known. The V and J calls and clone size were taken over from that table, and D and trimming were inferred from the DNA. The sample profile shows around 100,000 clones; roughly 89% of them were found once. The ten most abundant clones make up about 0.18% of the sample.

Measured from the cysteine to the phenylalanine, the CDR3 is 14 residues long. This entry keeps only the CDR3 DNA: 42 bases, framed from base 1. CDR1 SEHNR and CDR2 FQNEAQ are derived from the germline V gene (reference sequence). V and J lose 3 bases and 7 bases, and a span of 12 bases separates them. Sequencing used unstimulated CD4+ T cells sorted from spleen or lymph node cells, obtained before transplant. This TCR was sampled from a human donor who was the organ donor for an intestinal transplant. The sequence links TRBV7-9 to TRBJ1-4, with TRBD1 perhaps the D gene, on 5 matching bases. The bases read TGTGCCAGCAGCTTCGGGGGTACGGGTGAAAAACTGTTTTTT. Its product reads: CASSFGGTGEKLFF.